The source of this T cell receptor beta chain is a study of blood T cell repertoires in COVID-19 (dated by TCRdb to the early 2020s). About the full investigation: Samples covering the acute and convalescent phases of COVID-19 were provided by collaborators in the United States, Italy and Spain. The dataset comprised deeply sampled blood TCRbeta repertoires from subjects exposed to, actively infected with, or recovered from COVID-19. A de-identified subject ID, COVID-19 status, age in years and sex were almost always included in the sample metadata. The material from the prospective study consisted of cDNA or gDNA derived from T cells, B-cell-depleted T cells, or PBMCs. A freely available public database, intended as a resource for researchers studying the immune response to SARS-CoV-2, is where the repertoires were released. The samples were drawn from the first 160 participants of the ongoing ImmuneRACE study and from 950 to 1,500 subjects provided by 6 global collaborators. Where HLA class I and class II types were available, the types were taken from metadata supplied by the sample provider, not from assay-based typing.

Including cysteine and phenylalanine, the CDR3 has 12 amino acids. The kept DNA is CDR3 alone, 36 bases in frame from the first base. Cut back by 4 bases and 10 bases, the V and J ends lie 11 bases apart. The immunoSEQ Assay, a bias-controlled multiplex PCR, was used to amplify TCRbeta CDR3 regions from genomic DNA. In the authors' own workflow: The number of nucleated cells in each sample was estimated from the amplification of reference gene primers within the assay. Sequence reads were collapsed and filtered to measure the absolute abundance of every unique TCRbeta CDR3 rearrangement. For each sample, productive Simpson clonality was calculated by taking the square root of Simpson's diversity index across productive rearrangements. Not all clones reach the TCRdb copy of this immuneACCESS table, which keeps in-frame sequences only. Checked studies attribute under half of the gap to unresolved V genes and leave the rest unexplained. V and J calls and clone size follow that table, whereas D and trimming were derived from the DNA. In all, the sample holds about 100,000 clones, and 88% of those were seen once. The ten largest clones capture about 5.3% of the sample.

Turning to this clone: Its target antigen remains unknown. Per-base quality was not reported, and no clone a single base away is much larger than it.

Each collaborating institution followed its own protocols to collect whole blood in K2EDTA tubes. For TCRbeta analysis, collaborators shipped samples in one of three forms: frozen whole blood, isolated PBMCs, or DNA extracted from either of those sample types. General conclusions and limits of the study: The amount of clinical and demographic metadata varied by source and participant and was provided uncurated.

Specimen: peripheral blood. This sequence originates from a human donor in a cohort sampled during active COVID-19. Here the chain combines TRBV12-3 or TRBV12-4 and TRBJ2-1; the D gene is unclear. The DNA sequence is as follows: TGTGCCAGCAGTTCAGACACCGTAGAGCAGTTCTTC. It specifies CASSSDTVEQFF.